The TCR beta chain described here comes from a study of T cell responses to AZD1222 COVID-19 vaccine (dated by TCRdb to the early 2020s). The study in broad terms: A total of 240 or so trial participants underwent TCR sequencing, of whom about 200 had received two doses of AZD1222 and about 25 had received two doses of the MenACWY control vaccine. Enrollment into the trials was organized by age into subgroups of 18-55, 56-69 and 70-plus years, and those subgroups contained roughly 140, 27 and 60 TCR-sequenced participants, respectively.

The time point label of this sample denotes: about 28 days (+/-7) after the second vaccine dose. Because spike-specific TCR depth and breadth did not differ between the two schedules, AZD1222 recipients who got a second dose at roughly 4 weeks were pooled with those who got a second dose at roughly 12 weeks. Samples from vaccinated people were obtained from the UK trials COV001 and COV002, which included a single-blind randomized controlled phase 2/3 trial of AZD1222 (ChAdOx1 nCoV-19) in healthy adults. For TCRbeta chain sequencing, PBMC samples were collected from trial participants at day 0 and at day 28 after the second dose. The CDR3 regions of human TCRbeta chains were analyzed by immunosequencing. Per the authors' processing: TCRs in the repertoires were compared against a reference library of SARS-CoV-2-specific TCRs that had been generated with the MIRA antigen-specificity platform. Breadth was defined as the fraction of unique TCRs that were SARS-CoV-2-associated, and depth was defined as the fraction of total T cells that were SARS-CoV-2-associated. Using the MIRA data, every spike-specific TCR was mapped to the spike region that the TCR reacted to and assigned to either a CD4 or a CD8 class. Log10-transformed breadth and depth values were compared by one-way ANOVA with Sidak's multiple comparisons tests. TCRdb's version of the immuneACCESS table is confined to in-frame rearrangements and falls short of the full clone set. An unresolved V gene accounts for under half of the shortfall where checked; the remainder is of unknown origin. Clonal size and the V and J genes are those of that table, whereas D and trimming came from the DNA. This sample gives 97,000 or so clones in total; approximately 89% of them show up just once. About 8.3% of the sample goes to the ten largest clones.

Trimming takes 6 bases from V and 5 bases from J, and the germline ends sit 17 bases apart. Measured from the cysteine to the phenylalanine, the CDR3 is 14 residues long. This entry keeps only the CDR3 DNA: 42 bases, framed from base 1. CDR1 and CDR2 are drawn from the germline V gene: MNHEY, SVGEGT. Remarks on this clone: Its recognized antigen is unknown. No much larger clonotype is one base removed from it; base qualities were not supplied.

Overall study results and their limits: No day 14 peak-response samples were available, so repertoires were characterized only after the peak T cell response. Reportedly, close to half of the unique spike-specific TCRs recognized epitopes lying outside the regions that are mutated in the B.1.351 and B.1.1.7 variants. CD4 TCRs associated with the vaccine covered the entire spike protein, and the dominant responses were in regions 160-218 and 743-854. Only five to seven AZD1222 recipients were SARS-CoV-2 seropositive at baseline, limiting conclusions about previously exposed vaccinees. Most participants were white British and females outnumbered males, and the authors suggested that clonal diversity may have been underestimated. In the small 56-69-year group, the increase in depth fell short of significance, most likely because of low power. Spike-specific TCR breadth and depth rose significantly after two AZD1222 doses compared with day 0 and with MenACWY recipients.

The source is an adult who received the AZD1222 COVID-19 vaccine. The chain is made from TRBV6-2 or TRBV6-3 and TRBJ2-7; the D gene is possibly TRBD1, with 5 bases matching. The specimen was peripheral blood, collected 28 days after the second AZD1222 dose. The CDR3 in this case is CASSPQGLTDEQYF. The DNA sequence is TGTGCCAGCAGCCCGCAGGGCCTTACCGACGAGCAGTACTTC.